Following are 26 T cell receptor beta chains from one sample sequenced in a study of a mutant IDH1 vaccine in newly diagnosed glioma. Time point: week 23, last vaccination. Doses comprised 300 ug of mutant IDH1 20-mer peptide each, plus topical imiquimod. Antigen specificity for these receptors is unknown. Method: immunoSEQ multiplex PCR; TCRdb's copy keeps in-frame clones and lacks some. The sample lists approximately 82,000 clones, 75% to 85% occurring once. This sample comprised PBMCs, obtained from a glioma patient whose treatment included an IDH1 peptide vaccine. These receptor sequences come from a man between 25 and 39 years old with glioma. Some clones in this sample may be carry-over from other donors' samples.

The V call is TRBV28, the J call TRBJ1-2, with no clear D. Germline-derived CDR1 and CDR2 are MDHEN and SYDVKM. The CDR3 has 13 amino acids. Trimming pared 6 bases from V and 8 bases from J, leaving 16 bases between. The DNA of the CDR3 is TGTGCCAGCAGCATAATGCGAGGAAGCGGCTACACCTTC. This codes for CASSIMRGSGYTF.

This clone turned up a few times. This chain connects TRBV4-1 to TRBJ2-2, with D perhaps assigned TRBD1 or TRBD2 (5 bases each). The CDR3 extends over 19 amino acids. V lost 0 bases and J lost 1, with 18 bases in between. Germline CDR1 reads MGHRA; CDR2 reads YSYEKL. The CDR3 DNA reads as TGCGCCAGCAGCCAAGAGGACGGGACGTTGAGTCTGAACACCGGGGAGCTGTTTTTT. As protein: CASSQEDGTLSLNTGELFF.

The genes are TRBV25-1 and TRBJ2-7; D unresolved. CDR1 and CDR2 from the germline V gene are MGHDK and SYGVNS. The V gene lost 3 bases and the J gene lost 5 bases, with 8 bases spanning the gap. This CDR3 is built from 12 residues. The CDR3 region has the DNA TGTGCCAGCAGTGATACCCTCCACGAGCAGTACTTC. Amino acid sequence: CASSDTLHEQYF.

V is TRBV6-5 and J is TRBJ1-1, with D hard to call. Between the trimmed V and J ends, which lost 8 bases and 4 bases, there was a span of 20 bases. CDR1 is MNHEY and CDR2 is SVGAGI in the germline V gene. This CDR3 has 15 residues. The CDR3 loop is CASWAPGESFTEAFF. Here the CDR3 DNA reads TGTGCCAGCTGGGCCCCCGGGGAGAGTTTCACTGAAGCTTTCTTT.

This chain joins TRBV19 and TRBJ2-2, with 7 bases matching TRBD1. Germline V CDR1 and CDR2: LNHDA, SQIVND (reference sequence). V lost 7 bases and J lost 1; bases outside the gene matches: 3. The CDR3 is made up of 14 amino acids. The chain's CDR3 is CASTRTGNTGELFF. CDR3 nucleotide sequence: TGTGCCAGTACGCGGACAGGGAACACCGGGGAGCTGTTTTTT.

The chain combines TRBV7-3 with TRBJ2-5; maybe TRBD1 (6 bases). The germline V gene has CDR1 SGHTA and CDR2 FQGTGA. The CDR3 loop spans 12 amino acids. Trimming stripped 0 bases from V and 7 bases from J, with 6 bases between. The CDR3 region is CASSLTGGTQYF. In DNA form, the CDR3 reads TGTGCCAGCAGCTTAACAGGGGGGACCCAGTACTTC.

The sample holds a few counts of this clone. The chain uses TRBV30 and TRBJ1-1; a possible D gene is TRBD1 (5 bases). Germline assignment: CDR1 GTSNPN and CDR2 SVGIG (reference sequence). The CDR3 runs to 13 residues. The ends were cut back, 8 bases at V and 0 bases at J, with 13 bases in the middle. The chain's CDR3 is CARAQGLNTEAFF. The DNA for the CDR3 is TGTGCCCGGGCCCAGGGACTGAACACTGAAGCTTTCTTT.

This clone appeared once. The chain couples TRBV28 to TRBJ2-2, with a tentative D call TRBD1 (6 bases). Germline V lookup: CDR1 MDHEN, CDR2 SYDVKM. The CDR3 spans 16 residues. Trimming shortened V by 3 bases and J by 1 base, and 12 bases separated the two germline ends. CDR3 sequence (DNA): TGTGCCAGCAGTTTTTGGGGGCAGGAGAACACCGGGGAGCTGTTTTTT. Translated, it gives CASSFWGQENTGELFF.

The sample holds a few counts of this clone. This chain joins TRBV5-1 and TRBJ2-5, with a possible D match to TRBD1 (5 bases). The CDR3 runs 14 residues. Deletions cut 0 bases from V and 1 base from J, with 7 bases between. Per the germline V gene, CDR1 is SGHRS and CDR2 is YFSETQ. The CDR3 spells CASSLGQGQETQYF. The CDR3 DNA follows: TGCGCCAGCAGCTTGGGGCAGGGCCAAGAGACCCAGTACTTC.

J is TRBJ2-1 and V is TRBV6-5; D unresolved. The CDR3 extends over 13 amino acids. Germline V gene lookup returns CDR1 MNHEY and CDR2 SVGAGI. V was shortened by 5 bases and J by 10 bases, with 15 bases between the two germline ends. This CDR3 is CASSPGPIPEQFF. The CDR3 bases are TGTGCCAGCAGTCCCGGACCAATACCAGAGCAGTTCTTC.

V and J are TRBV5-4 and TRBJ2-2, with D tentatively TRBD1 (5 bases). Per the germline V gene, CDR1 is SGHNT and CDR2 is YYREEE (reference sequence). Between the trimmed V and J ends, which lost 5 bases and 3 bases, there was a span of 11 bases. The CDR3 extends over 14 amino acids. This chain's CDR3 is CASSKDKYTGELFF. The CDR3 region has the DNA TGTGCCAGCAGTAAGGACAAATACACCGGGGAGCTGTTTTTT.

The chain has TRBV5-7 and TRBJ2-5; 7 bases are a match to TRBD2. The last part of the DNA fits TRBJ2-7 better; the J call may be wrong. TRBV5-7 is an open reading frame whose function is uncertain. This CDR3 comprises 14 residues. The CDR3 coding sequence is TGTGCCAGCAGCCGTGCCGGGACTACAGGCGAGCAGTACTTC. Protein product: CASSRAGTTGEQYF.

This chain connects TRBV9 to TRBJ2-1; possibly TRBD1 for D (6 bases). The CDR3 loop spans 16 amino acids. Trimming removed 3 bases at V and 0 bases at J, with 13 bases between. Germline lookup yields CDR1 SGDLS and CDR2 YYNGEE. DNA of the CDR3: TGTGCCAGCAGCGCACCGACAGGAACCTCCTACAATGAGCAGTTCTTC. Translating it yields CASSAPTGTSYNEQFF.

J is TRBJ2-2 and V is TRBV7-2; TRBD2 matches 8 bases. The CDR3 is made up of 16 amino acids. Germline CDR1 and CDR2: SGHTA and FQGNSA. J lost 5 bases, V lost 1 base, and 6 bases had no gene match. CDR3 sequence reads: CASSLVAGGGTGELFF. The CDR3 nucleotides are TGTGCCAGCAGCTTAGTTGCGGGGGGCGGGACCGGGGAGCTGTTTTTT.

The chain carries TRBV25-1 and TRBJ2-5, with 8 bases lining up with TRBD2. The CDR3 contains 15 residues. In germline, CDR1 is MGHDK, CDR2 SYGVNS. The V gene end was trimmed by 1 base and the J gene end by 4 bases; junction bases not matched to a gene: 5. The CDR3 bases are TGTGCCAGCAGTGAATCGGGCGGGGGGCCAGAGACCCAGTACTTC. The encoded protein is CASSESGGGPETQYF.

In this sample, this clone turned up once. The chain links TRBV28 to TRBJ2-1; D is unclear. Germline V gives CDR1 MDHEN, CDR2 SYDVKM. V was cut by 2 bases and J by 6 bases, with 14 bases left in between. There are 15 residues in the CDR3. CDR3: CASSLGFGVGNEQFF. The DNA for the CDR3 is TGTGCCAGCAGTTTAGGATTTGGGGTCGGCAATGAGCAGTTCTTC.

CDR3 sequence reads: CASTATGDSRSGYF. The DNA for the CDR3 is TGTGCCAGCACCGCGACAGGGGACTCCCGCAGCGGGTACTTC. This sequence joins TRBV28 and TRBJ2-7; 8 nucleotides match TRBD1. This CDR3 is 14 amino acids long. Losses at the gene ends were 7 bases for V and 12 bases for J; bases not matched to a gene: 17. Germline V CDR1 and CDR2: MDHEN, SYDVKM.

This clone has a single count. V and J are TRBV19 and TRBJ2-2; D uncertain. V gave up 3 bases and J gave up 6 bases, with 8 bases separating them. Germline values: CDR1 LNHDA, CDR2 SQIVND (reference sequence). The length of the CDR3 is 13 residues. The CDR3 region is CASSILVPGELFF. The CDR3 region has the DNA TGTGCCAGTAGTATTTTAGTCCCCGGGGAGCTGTTTTTT.

The chain combines TRBV10-3 with TRBJ2-3; weak D call: TRBD1 (6 bases). Per the germline V gene, CDR1 is ENHRY and CDR2 is SYGVKD. This CDR3 spans 15 amino acids. V lost 0 bases to trimming and J lost 4 bases, with 11 bases between them. The CDR3 sequence: CAISESGGESDTQYF. CDR3 nucleotide sequence: TGTGCCATCAGTGAGTCAGGGGGAGAATCAGATACGCAGTATTTT.

The V gene is TRBV19, the J gene TRBJ2-1, with 9 bases that match TRBD1. This CDR3 contains 15 residues. The germline V gene encodes CDR1 LNHDA and CDR2 SQIVND (reference sequence). With V trimmed by 4 bases and J by 4 bases, 5 bases remained unmatched. CDR3 loop: CASSTDRGLYNEQFF. As DNA, the CDR3 is TGTGCCAGTAGTACGGACAGGGGATTGTACAATGAGCAGTTCTTC.

V is TRBV30 and J is TRBJ1-2; D is uncertain. Germline V gene sequence: CDR1 GTSNPN, CDR2 SVGIG (reference sequence). The CDR3 consists of 14 residues. The V end lost 0 bases, the J end lost 2 bases, and 10 bases lay between the germline ends. The CDR3 spells CAWSVVGRNYGYTF. As DNA, the CDR3 is TGTGCCTGGAGTGTAGTGGGAAGAAACTATGGCTACACCTTC.

The chain combines TRBV28 with TRBJ2-1; 8 bases fit TRBD2. Unmatched junction bases numbered 18, after V lost 3 bases and J lost 8 bases. Germline assignment: CDR1 MDHEN and CDR2 SYDVKM. The CDR3 has 18 residues. The CDR3 sequence: CASSFSTWGSGMSYEQFF. CDR3 bases: TGTGCCAGCAGTTTCTCAACATGGGGTAGCGGGATGAGTTATGAGCAGTTCTTC.

This chain uses TRBV28 with TRBJ1-5, with D possibly matching TRBD1 (5 bases). There are 15 residues in the CDR3. Trimming cost V 6 bases and J 2 bases, with 14 bases left between them. Germline assignment: CDR1 MDHEN and CDR2 SYDVKM. The CDR3: CASRLKGSGNQPQHF. CDR3 in DNA: TGTGCCAGCAGATTGAAGGGGAGCGGCAATCAGCCCCAGCATTTT.

The rearrangement joins TRBV28 to TRBJ1-5; 8 bases map to TRBD1. The germline V gene encodes CDR1 MDHEN and CDR2 SYDVKM. V lost 6 bases and J lost 0; bases outside the gene matches: 10. The CDR3 is 17 residues long. CDR3 nucleotides: TGTGCCAGCAGATCGCGAAGACAGGGGAATAGCAATCAGCCCCAGCATTTT. Translation: CASRSRRQGNSNQPQHF.

The CDR3 reads CASSLTRGNEKLFF. The CDR3 DNA sequence: TGTGCCAGCAGCTTGACGCGGGGTAATGAAAAACTGTTTTTT. The chain employs TRBV7-2 and TRBJ1-4; D gene unclear. The germline V and J ends were trimmed by 3 bases and 4 bases, with 9 bases remaining between them. CDR1 is SGHTA, CDR2 FQGNSA, per germline. The CDR3 covers 14 residues.

J is TRBJ2-6 and V is TRBV5-1, with D perhaps TRBD2 (6 bases). V shed 3 bases and J shed 0 bases, with 10 bases lying between them. This CDR3 has 16 residues. From germline, CDR1 is SGHRS and CDR2 YFSETQ. In DNA form, the CDR3 reads TGCGCCAGCAGCTACATGGGGGGCTCTGGGGCCAACGTCCTGACTTTC. It is translated as CASSYMGGSGANVLTF.